Listed below are T cell receptor beta chains from one sample, sequenced in a study of OX40 agonist ivuxolimab in advanced cancers. Data came from immunoSEQ multiplex PCR; TCRdb stores just in-frame clones and leaves some out. The table records roughly 47,000 clones, about 89% of them present only once. The starting material was CD4+ or CD8+ T cells sorted from blood, obtained in a trial of the OX40 agonist ivuxolimab. The receptors shown here come from an adult with an advanced solid tumor such as melanoma, head and neck, liver or kidney cancer. Each CDR3 is given with its conserved first and last residue. The D gene is left open where the match is weak. The listing skips clone size in some rows; elsewhere it reads once, few, many or a size class.

D gene: NA; J gene: TRBJ1-4; V gene: TRBV30; clone size: NA; CDR3 protein: CAWSVGMTNEKLFF; CDR3 DNA: TGTGCCTGGAGTGTAGGGATGACTAATGAAAAACTGTTTTTT
D gene: TRBD2; J gene: TRBJ2-1; V gene: TRBV9; clone size: NA; CDR3 protein: CASSASGTSGRNEQFF; CDR3 DNA: TGTGCCAGCAGCGCCTCCGGGACTAGCGGGAGAAACGAGCAGTTCTTC
D gene: NA; J gene: TRBJ2-1; V gene: TRBV19; clone size: NA; CDR3 protein: CASSLQKPEDEQFF; CDR3 DNA: TGTGCCAGTAGTCTACAGAAACCTGAGGATGAGCAGTTCTTC
D gene: NA; J gene: TRBJ2-5; V gene: TRBV4-1; clone size: NA; CDR3 protein: CASSQAPSDETQYF; CDR3 DNA: TGCGCCAGCAGCCAAGCCCCTAGCGATGAGACCCAGTACTTC
D gene: TRBD1; J gene: TRBJ2-7; V gene: TRBV7-7; clone size: once; CDR3 protein: CASSLGTGDHYEQYF; CDR3 DNA: TGTGCTAGCAGCCTCGGGACAGGGGACCACTACGAGCAGTACTTC
D gene: NA; J gene: TRBJ1-4; V gene: TRBV7-6; clone size: NA; CDR3 protein: CASSLAGSNEKLFF; CDR3 DNA: TGTGCCAGCAGCTTAGCTGGATCTAATGAAAAACTGTTTTTT
D gene: NA; J gene: TRBJ2-1; V gene: TRBV7-3; clone size: NA; CDR3 protein: CASSGEEQFF; CDR3 DNA: TGTGCCAGCAGCGGGGAGGAGCAGTTCTTC
D gene: NA; J gene: TRBJ2-7; V gene: TRBV29-1; clone size: NA; CDR3 protein: CSVASGASEQYF; CDR3 DNA: TGCAGCGTTGCGTCTGGGGCGTCCGAGCAGTACTTC
D gene: NA; J gene: TRBJ2-5; V gene: TRBV9; clone size: NA; CDR3 protein: CASSVHGHQETQYF; CDR3 DNA: TGTGCCAGCAGCGTCCACGGCCACCAAGAGACCCAGTACTTC
D gene: NA; J gene: TRBJ2-7; V gene: TRBV16; clone size: few; CDR3 protein: CASSQSYDLGEQYF; CDR3 DNA: TGTGCCAGCAGCCAATCTTACGATCTAGGGGAGCAGTACTTC
D gene: TRBD2; J gene: TRBJ2-7; V gene: TRBV4-3; clone size: NA; CDR3 protein: CASSQDRGPAGAREQYF; CDR3 DNA: TGCGCCAGCAGCCAAGATAGGGGTCCAGCGGGAGCTCGCGAGCAGTACTTC
D gene: NA; J gene: TRBJ1-2; V gene: TRBV29-1; clone size: NA; CDR3 protein: CSGEGSFGGYTF; CDR3 DNA: TGCAGCGGAGAGGGGTCTTTCGGGGGCTACACCTTC
D gene: NA; J gene: TRBJ2-7; V gene: TRBV5-6; clone size: NA; CDR3 protein: CASSFGYEQYF; CDR3 DNA: TGTGCCAGCAGCTTTGGGTACGAGCAGTACTTC
D gene: NA; J gene: TRBJ1-1; V gene: TRBV9; clone size: NA; CDR3 protein: CASSPEGLRGRNTEAFF; CDR3 DNA: TGTGCCAGCAGCCCAGAAGGGCTCCGGGGAAGGAACACTGAAGCTTTCTTT
D gene: TRBD2; J gene: TRBJ2-7; V gene: TRBV5-6; clone size: NA; CDR3 protein: CASSSGTSGYEQYF; CDR3 DNA: TGTGCCAGCAGCTCCGGGACTAGCGGCTACGAGCAGTACTTC
D gene: NA; J gene: TRBJ1-5; V gene: TRBV10-1; clone size: once; CDR3 protein: CASSGRVGLPGNQPQHF; CDR3 DNA: TGCGCCAGCAGTGGTAGAGTGGGACTCCCTGGCAATCAGCCCCAGCATTTT
D gene: TRBD1; J gene: TRBJ2-7; V gene: TRBV19; clone size: NA; CDR3 protein: CASSIGTGYEQYF; CDR3 DNA: TGTGCCAGTAGTATAGGGACAGGCTACGAGCAGTACTTC
D gene: TRBD2; J gene: TRBJ2-7; V gene: TRBV9; clone size: NA; CDR3 protein: CAKQRGVIYEQYF; CDR3 DNA: TGTGCGAAGCAGCGGGGGGTGATATACGAGCAGTACTTC
D gene: NA; J gene: TRBJ2-7; V gene: TRBV5-6; clone size: NA; CDR3 protein: CASSNAGAGQYF; CDR3 DNA: TGTGCCAGCAGCAATGCGGGGGCAGGGCAGTACTTC
D gene: NA; J gene: TRBJ2-5; V gene: TRBV5-6; clone size: once; CDR3 protein: CASSLFEETQYF; CDR3 DNA: TGTGCCAGCAGCTTGTTTGAGGAGACCCAGTACTTC
D gene: TRBD1; J gene: TRBJ2-2; V gene: TRBV29-1; clone size: NA; CDR3 protein: CSVETVSVRGRGGTGELFF; CDR3 DNA: TGCAGCGTTGAAACGGTGTCCGTCAGGGGGCGCGGAGGCACCGGGGAGCTGTTTTTT
D gene: NA; J gene: TRBJ1-5; V gene: TRBV27; clone size: few; CDR3 protein: CASRWGSGQPQHF; CDR3 DNA: TGTGCCAGCAGATGGGGGTCGGGTCAGCCCCAGCATTTT
D gene: NA; J gene: TRBJ2-2; V gene: TRBV27; clone size: NA; CDR3 protein: CASSLGQNTGELFF; CDR3 DNA: TGTGCCAGCAGTTTAGGCCAGAACACCGGGGAGCTGTTTTTT
D gene: NA; J gene: TRBJ2-2; V gene: TRBV19; clone size: NA; CDR3 protein: CASSIALQLELFF; CDR3 DNA: TGTGCCAGTAGTATCGCTCTTCAACTGGAGCTGTTTTTT
D gene: TRBD1; J gene: TRBJ2-5; V gene: TRBV7-3; clone size: NA; CDR3 protein: CASSSPGQQETQYF; CDR3 DNA: TGTGCCAGCAGCTCTCCGGGACAGCAAGAGACCCAGTACTTC
D gene: NA; J gene: TRBJ2-7; V gene: TRBV10-3; clone size: NA; CDR3 protein: CAISSLDSSYEQYF; CDR3 DNA: TGTGCCATCAGTTCATTAGACAGCTCCTACGAGCAGTACTTC
D gene: NA; J gene: TRBJ1-2; V gene: TRBV4-2; clone size: NA; CDR3 protein: CASSQTTGVYGYTF; CDR3 DNA: TGTGCCAGCAGCCAGACGACAGGAGTATATGGCTACACCTTC
D gene: TRBD1; J gene: TRBJ1-1; V gene: TRBV2; clone size: once; CDR3 protein: CASRTGVPEAFF; CDR3 DNA: TGTGCCAGCAGGACAGGGGTTCCTGAAGCTTTCTTT
D gene: NA; J gene: TRBJ2-7; V gene: TRBV4-3; clone size: NA; CDR3 protein: CASSQDMGNYEQYF; CDR3 DNA: TGCGCCAGCAGCCAAGATATGGGAAACTACGAGCAGTACTTC
D gene: NA; J gene: TRBJ2-7; V gene: TRBV27; clone size: once; CDR3 protein: CASSLIGVLSYEQYF; CDR3 DNA: TGTGCCAGCAGTTTAATCGGGGTTCTTTCCTACGAGCAGTACTTC
D gene: TRBD2; J gene: TRBJ2-7; V gene: TRBV6-5; clone size: NA; CDR3 protein: CASSPLAGTTYEQYF; CDR3 DNA: TGTGCCAGCAGTCCCCTAGCGGGGACAACCTACGAGCAGTACTTC
D gene: NA; J gene: TRBJ2-3; V gene: TRBV4-3; clone size: few; CDR3 protein: CASSQDQPTDTQYF; CDR3 DNA: TGCGCCAGCAGCCAAGATCAACCCACAGATACGCAGTATTTT
D gene: NA; J gene: TRBJ1-2; V gene: TRBV19; clone size: NA; CDR3 protein: CASRVMDTYGYTF; CDR3 DNA: TGTGCCAGTAGAGTCATGGACACCTATGGCTACACCTTC
D gene: TRBD1; J gene: TRBJ2-7; V gene: TRBV5-8; clone size: NA; CDR3 protein: CASSPGQGTTYEQYF; CDR3 DNA: TGTGCCAGCAGCCCGGGACAGGGAACTACGTACGAGCAGTACTTC
D gene: TRBD1; J gene: TRBJ2-7; V gene: TRBV5-6; clone size: NA; CDR3 protein: CASSLEGQGATYGKQYF; CDR3 DNA: TGTGCCAGCAGCTTGGAGGGTCAGGGGGCAACCTACGGGAAGCAGTACTTC
D gene: NA; J gene: TRBJ1-4; V gene: TRBV19; clone size: NA; CDR3 protein: CASMRTVWGEKLFF; CDR3 DNA: TGTGCCAGTATGAGGACAGTTTGGGGTGAAAAACTGTTTTTT
D gene: NA; J gene: TRBJ2-7; V gene: TRBV11-3; clone size: NA; CDR3 protein: CASSPDLGTHEQYF; CDR3 DNA: TGTGCCAGCAGCCCGGACTTGGGGACCCACGAGCAGTACTTC
D gene: NA; J gene: TRBJ1-1; V gene: TRBV7-3; clone size: NA; CDR3 protein: CASSLNPFRTEAFF; CDR3 DNA: TGTGCCAGCAGCTTAAACCCATTTCGCACTGAAGCTTTCTTT
D gene: NA; J gene: TRBJ2-1; V gene: TRBV7-6; clone size: NA; CDR3 protein: CASSPLTGNEQFF; CDR3 DNA: TGTGCCAGCAGCCCATTGACGGGTAATGAGCAGTTCTTC
D gene: NA; J gene: TRBJ2-1; V gene: TRBV2; clone size: NA; CDR3 protein: CASSKNEQFF; CDR3 DNA: TGTGCCAGCAGCAAAAATGAGCAGTTCTTC
D gene: NA; J gene: TRBJ1-5; V gene: TRBV6-5; clone size: NA; CDR3 protein: CASSFLREGNQPQHF; CDR3 DNA: TGTGCCAGCAGTTTCCTGAGAGAAGGCAATCAGCCCCAGCATTTT
D gene: TRBD2; J gene: TRBJ2-1; V gene: TRBV13; clone size: NA; CDR3 protein: CASSLTSGNEQFF; CDR3 DNA: TGTGCCAGCAGCTTGACTAGCGGCAATGAGCAGTTCTTC
D gene: TRBD2; J gene: TRBJ2-1; V gene: TRBV28; clone size: once; CDR3 protein: CASSLGLAGNNEQFF; CDR3 DNA: TGTGCCAGCAGTTTAGGACTAGCGGGGAACAATGAGCAGTTCTTC
D gene: TRBD1; J gene: TRBJ1-1; V gene: TRBV27; clone size: NA; CDR3 protein: CASSLSGTGGSLGEAFF; CDR3 DNA: TGTGCCAGCAGTTTATCCGGGACAGGGGGCTCGTTGGGTGAAGCTTTCTTT
D gene: NA; J gene: TRBJ2-3; V gene: TRBV4-2; clone size: NA; CDR3 protein: CASSQDRDTQYF; CDR3 DNA: TGTGCCAGCAGCCAAGATCGAGATACGCAGTATTTT
D gene: TRBD1; J gene: TRBJ1-4; V gene: TRBV13; clone size: NA; CDR3 protein: CASGTGDGEKLFF; CDR3 DNA: TGTGCCAGCGGCACAGGGGACGGTGAAAAACTGTTTTTT
D gene: TRBD2; J gene: TRBJ2-7; V gene: TRBV4-1; clone size: NA; CDR3 protein: CASSQVPTSGSYEQYF; CDR3 DNA: TGCGCCAGCAGCCAAGTTCCGACTAGCGGCTCCTACGAGCAGTACTTC
D gene: TRBD1; J gene: TRBJ1-2; V gene: TRBV6-5; clone size: NA; CDR3 protein: CASSLQGAEGYTF; CDR3 DNA: TGTGCCAGCAGCCTACAGGGGGCTGAGGGCTACACCTTC
D gene: NA; J gene: TRBJ2-7; V gene: TRBV29-1; clone size: NA; CDR3 protein: CSVVDSMSEQYF; CDR3 DNA: TGCAGCGTTGTCGATTCGATGTCCGAGCAGTACTTC
D gene: NA; J gene: TRBJ2-3; V gene: TRBV4-2; clone size: NA; CDR3 protein: CASSQETDTQYF; CDR3 DNA: TGTGCCAGCAGCCAAGAAACAGATACGCAGTATTTT